This T cell receptor beta chain was sequenced for a study of PD-1 blockade in classical Hodgkin lymphoma. Study-level information: Patients in the cohort were put on intravenous nivolumab, 3 mg/kg every 2 weeks.

Data came from immunoSEQ multiplex PCR; TCRdb stores just in-frame clones and leaves some out. The profile shows around 6,700 clones, around three quarters of them singletons. No patient escaped relapse after autologous stem cell transplantation, and brentuximab vedotin exposure varied. This clone was seen once. The CDR3 runs 15 residues. Germline CDR1 and CDR2: SNHLY and FYNNEI. The V end was cut by 0 bases, the J end by 0 bases, with 9 bases between. The gene calls are TRBV2 and TRBJ2-7; D remains unclear. This specimen consisted of peripheral blood mononuclear cells (PBMCs), obtained at baseline. This TCR came from a human donor with classical Hodgkin lymphoma. This chain's CDR3 is CASSEAGYSSYEQYF. DNA for the CDR3: TGTGCCAGCAGTGAAGCTGGGTATAGCTCCTACGAGCAGTACTTC. The variable domain in full, with the rest retrieved from reference TRBV2 and TRBJ2-7, is EPEVTQTPSHQVTQMGQEVILRCVPISNHLYFYWYRQILGQKVEFLVSFYNNEISEKSEIFDDQFSVERPDGSNFTLKIRSTKLEDSAMYFCASSEAGYSSYEQYFGPGTRLTVT.